The clone carrying this T cell receptor (beta chain) has only a few counts. The record originates from a study of cytomegalovirus exposure and HLA in healthy donors. PCR used 60 Vbeta primers and 13 Jbeta primers. Only in-frame clones appear in the TCRdb table, and some are missing; sequencing was by immunoSEQ multiplex PCR. The sample includes 80,000 to 130,000 clones, 76% of them seen just once. This CDR3 has 19 residues. Unmatched junction bases numbered 13, after V lost 4 bases and J lost 2 bases. Germline assignment: CDR1 SGDLS and CDR2 YYNGEE. The sequencing sample was made of PBMCs. The sequence came from a woman aged 45-59 years in good health and CMV-seropositive. The chain couples TRBV9 to TRBJ2-7; 15 bases align to TRBD2. CDR3 coding DNA: TGTGCCAGCAGCTTCACTCGAGGGACTAGCGGGAGGAGAACCTACGAGCAGTACTTC. This codes for CASSFTRGTSGRRTYEQYF. The full variable domain, with the rest looked up from reference TRBV9 and TRBJ2-7, is DSGVTQTPKHLITATGQRVTLRCSPRSGDLSVYWYQQSLDQGLQFLIQYYNGEERAKGNILERFSAQQFPDLHSELNLSSLELGDSALYFCASSFTRGTSGRRTYEQYFGPGTRLTVT.